This passage covers 9 T cell receptor beta chains from one sample sequenced in a study of somatic mutations in cytotoxic T cells in rheumatoid arthritis. Clones were sequenced by immunoSEQ multiplex PCR, and TCRdb holds only the in-frame ones, with some missing. The sample yields more than 15,000 clones, about four fifths seen once. Material: CD8+ T cells sorted from blood. These receptor sequences come from an adult with rheumatoid arthritis.

The rearrangement joins TRBV13 to TRBJ2-1, with D possibly being TRBD1 or TRBD2 (5 bases each). The CDR3 extends over 14 amino acids. CDR1 is PRHDT and CDR2 is FYEKMQ in the germline V gene (reference sequence). V was pared by 4 bases and J by 8 bases, with 15 bases between. CDR3 sequence: CASSSPLRGDEQFF. The CDR3 nucleotides are TGTGCCAGCAGCTCCCCCTTGAGGGGCGATGAGCAGTTCTTC.

The CDR3 DNA follows: TGTGCCAGTAGTATAGCTTCGACAGGGTACACTGAAGCTTTCTTT. Protein: CASSIASTGYTEAFF. The V gene is TRBV19, the J gene TRBJ1-1; TRBD1 matches 7 bases. Germline CDR1 reads LNHDA; CDR2 reads SQIVND (reference sequence). The CDR3 is 15 residues long. V trimming: 1 base; J trimming: 3 bases; junction bases outside the gene matches: 5.

The V gene is TRBV28, the J gene TRBJ2-5, with TRBD1 matching over 9 bases. The CDR3 length is 15 residues. After removal of 1 base from V and 4 bases from J, the junction contained 4 bases not matched to a gene. CDR1 is MDHEN and CDR2 is SYDVKM in the germline V gene. The CDR3 loop is CASSLFEGQGETQYF. CDR3 nucleotides: TGTGCCAGCAGTTTATTCGAGGGACAGGGAGAGACCCAGTACTTC.

The count of this clone is one. V gene TRBV25-1 combines with J gene TRBJ2-7; 8 bases fit TRBD2. CDR3 size: 15 residues. V lost 2 bases to trimming and J lost 3 bases; unmatched junction nucleotides: 6. CDR1 MGHDK and CDR2 SYGVNS come from the germline V gene. CDR3 coding DNA: TGTGCCAGCAGTGAACGGGGGGGCGACAGCTACGAGCAGTACTTC. Protein sequence: CASSERGGDSYEQYF.

The chain couples TRBV5-4 to TRBJ2-7; a weak D match, TRBD1 (6 bases). CDR1 is SGHNT and CDR2 is YYREEE in the germline V gene (reference sequence). Deletions cut 3 bases from V and 5 bases from J, with 9 bases between. The CDR3 is made up of 12 amino acids. The CDR3 is CASSSDSHEQYF. The CDR3 nucleotides read TGTGCCAGCAGCTCGGACAGCCACGAGCAGTACTTC.

The rearrangement links TRBV27 to TRBJ1-5; D ambiguous. Germline CDR1 reads MNHEY; CDR2 reads SMNVEV (reference sequence). The V gene lost 3 bases and the J gene lost 4 bases, with 10 bases spanning the gap. The CDR3 has 14 amino acids. As DNA, the CDR3 is TGTGCCAGCAGTTTGCGCGGTTCAAATCAGCCCCAGCATTTT. Translating gives CASSLRGSNQPQHF.

The chain has TRBV7-2 and TRBJ2-7; 13 bases are shared with TRBD2. V trimming: 5 bases; J trimming: 4 bases; junction bases outside the gene matches: 5. CDR3 length: 15 residues. Germline CDR1 SGHTA, CDR2 FQGNSA. The CDR3 DNA reads as TGTGCCAGCAGCCACGGACTAGCGGGGGTTTACGAGCAGTACTTC. Protein product: CASSHGLAGVYEQYF.

The rearrangement joins TRBV7-9 to TRBJ2-3; D is possibly TRBD2 (7 bases). This CDR3 has 18 residues. V gave up 3 bases and J gave up 3 bases, with 22 bases separating them. CDR1 SEHNR and CDR2 FQNEAQ come from the germline V gene (reference sequence). The DNA of the CDR3 is TGTGCCAGCAGCTTTTATGGGGGCGGGGGTAAGAAGACAGATACGCAGTATTTT. The encoded protein is CASSFYGGGGKKTDTQYF. Complete variable domain (other parts from reference TRBV7-9 and TRBJ2-3): DTGVSQNPRHKITKRGQNVTFRCDPISEHNRLYWYRQTLGQGPEFLTYFQNEAQLEKSRLLSDRFSAERPKGSFSTLEIQRTEQGDSAMYLCASSFYGGGGKKTDTQYFGPGTRLTVL.

The chain joins TRBV7-2 to TRBJ1-2; D not resolved. Per germline, CDR1 SGHTA and CDR2 FQGNSA. The CDR3 has 14 residues. The V gene lost 0 bases and the J gene lost 4 bases, with 9 bases spanning the gap. CDR3 protein: CASSLAGRSYGYTF. CDR3 bases: TGTGCCAGCAGCTTAGCGGGCAGATCCTATGGCTACACCTTC. The entire variable domain, with the rest obtained from reference TRBV7-2 and TRBJ1-2, is as follows: GAGVSQSPSNKVTEKGKDVELRCDPISGHTALYWYRQSLGQGLEFLIYFQGNSAPDKSGLPSDRFSAERTGGSVSTLTIQRTQQEDSAVYLCASSLAGRSYGYTFGSGTRLTVV.